The following is a T cell receptor beta chain sequence with its context. From germline, CDR1 is SGHRS and CDR2 YFSETQ. V lost 2 bases to trimming and J lost 6 bases, with 11 bases between them. The CDR3 has 13 amino acids. The sample comes from a study of control samples from healthy donors and cancer patients. Profiling relied on immunoSEQ multiplex PCR, and the TCRdb table lists in-frame clones only, not all of them. The profile shows 110,000 to 150,000 clones, 94% of them singletons. This TCR was recovered from a man aged 35 to 55 in good health. The J gene is TRBJ1-2, the V gene TRBV5-1; no definite D call. Sequencing input: blood. The CDR3 loop is CASSLEGLNGYTF. In DNA form, the CDR3 reads TGCGCCAGCAGCTTAGAAGGGCTCAATGGCTACACCTTC.